This is a list of T cell receptor beta chains from one sample in a study of TIL therapy for anti-PD-1-resistant metastatic lung cancer. The data were produced by immunoSEQ multiplex PCR, yet TCRdb's version contains in-frame clones alone and is incomplete. This sample has about 53,000 clones, with around four fifths found just once. This specimen consisted of blood, obtained at baseline. Every receptor here comes from a person aged 25-80 years with non-small cell lung cancer. Each CDR3 is given with its conserved first and last residue. The order of the fields is CDR3 protein, CDR3 DNA, D gene, J gene, V gene, clone size. D genes are given only for firm matches. Size is stated for part of the rows, as once, few or many counts, or as a class when the clone is expanded.

CDR3 protein: CASSYSMVSNQPQHF
CDR3 DNA: TGTGCCAGCAGTTACTCGATGGTTAGCAATCAGCCCCAGCATTTT
D gene: .
J gene: TRBJ1-5
V gene: TRBV6-5
clone size: .

CDR3 protein: CASSLGQGNEKLFF
CDR3 DNA: TGTGCCAGCAGCTTGGGACAGGGGAATGAAAAACTGTTTTTT
D gene: TRBD1
J gene: TRBJ1-4
V gene: TRBV7-2
clone size: .

CDR3 protein: CASRGGREPQHF
CDR3 DNA: TGTGCCAGCAGAGGGGGGCGAGAGCCCCAGCATTTT
D gene: .
J gene: TRBJ1-5
V gene: TRBV28
clone size: .

CDR3 protein: CASGRTEANYGYTF
CDR3 DNA: TGTGCCAGCGGAAGGACTGAAGCTAACTATGGCTACACCTTC
D gene: .
J gene: TRBJ1-2
V gene: TRBV28
clone size: .

CDR3 protein: CASAYGTGVTEAFF
CDR3 DNA: TGTGCTAGTGCTTACGGGACCGGGGTCACTGAAGCTTTCTTT
D gene: .
J gene: TRBJ1-1
V gene: TRBV12-5
clone size: .

CDR3 protein: CASSLVSSGRSLEQYF
CDR3 DNA: TGTGCCAGCAGCTTAGTCTCGTCTGGTAGATCGCTCGAGCAGTACTTC
D gene: .
J gene: TRBJ2-7
V gene: TRBV11-2
clone size: .

CDR3 protein: CASSLARQNTEAFF
CDR3 DNA: TGTGCCAGCAGCTTGGCCCGGCAGAACACTGAAGCTTTCTTT
D gene: .
J gene: TRBJ1-1
V gene: TRBV5-4
clone size: .

CDR3 protein: CASSSMGGTEETQYF
CDR3 DNA: TGTGCCAGCAGCTCGATGGGGGGGACCGAGGAGACCCAGTACTTC
D gene: TRBD2
J gene: TRBJ2-5
V gene: TRBV7-2
clone size: .

CDR3 protein: CASSLAGEGTQYF
CDR3 DNA: TGTGCCAGCAGCTTGGCAGGGGAAGGGACCCAGTACTTC
D gene: .
J gene: TRBJ2-5
V gene: TRBV5-6
clone size: .

CDR3 protein: CASRASKRVETQYF
CDR3 DNA: TGTGCCAGTCGGGCCAGTAAGAGGGTGGAGACCCAGTACTTC
D gene: .
J gene: TRBJ2-5
V gene: TRBV6-5
clone size: few

CDR3 protein: CASSPTGDRQPQHF
CDR3 DNA: TGCGCCAGCAGCCCTACAGGGGATAGGCAGCCCCAGCATTTT
D gene: TRBD1
J gene: TRBJ1-5
V gene: TRBV5-1
clone size: .

CDR3 protein: CASSTTWRAGELFF
CDR3 DNA: TGTGCCAGCAGTACCACATGGAGGGCCGGGGAGCTGTTTTTT
D gene: .
J gene: TRBJ2-2
V gene: TRBV27
clone size: .

CDR3 protein: CASSENPSGNTYF
CDR3 DNA: TGTGCCAGCAGTGAAAATCCTAGCGGGAATACGTACTTC
D gene: TRBD2
J gene: TRBJ2-5
V gene: TRBV2
clone size: once

CDR3 protein: CSVDRTSSYNEQFF
CDR3 DNA: TGCAGCGTAGACAGAACCAGCTCCTACAATGAGCAGTTCTTC
D gene: .
J gene: TRBJ2-1
V gene: TRBV29-1
clone size: .

CDR3 protein: CASRSRNTGELFF
CDR3 DNA: TGTGCCAGTAGAAGTAGGAACACCGGGGAGCTGTTTTTT
D gene: .
J gene: TRBJ2-2
V gene: TRBV19
clone size: .

CDR3 protein: CASSSGQGTEAFF
CDR3 DNA: TGTGCCAGCTCATCCGGACAGGGCACTGAAGCTTTCTTT
D gene: TRBD1
J gene: TRBJ1-1
V gene: TRBV18
clone size: few

CDR3 protein: CASSLVPPGEQYF
CDR3 DNA: TGTGCCAGCAGCTTAGTCCCCCCCGGCGAGCAGTACTTC
D gene: .
J gene: TRBJ2-7
V gene: TRBV11-2
clone size: .

CDR3 protein: CASSRDRDYGYTF
CDR3 DNA: TGTGCCAGCAGCCGGGACAGGGACTATGGCTACACCTTC
D gene: TRBD1
J gene: TRBJ1-2
V gene: TRBV6-6
clone size: .

CDR3 protein: CASSVRTVTHTEAFF
CDR3 DNA: TGTGCCAGCAGCGTAAGGACAGTTACTCACACTGAAGCTTTCTTT
D gene: .
J gene: TRBJ1-1
V gene: TRBV5-6
clone size: .

CDR3 protein: CASSLARTSEGYEQYF
CDR3 DNA: TGTGCCAGCAGCTTAGCCCGGACTAGCGAAGGCTACGAGCAGTACTTC
D gene: TRBD2
J gene: TRBJ2-7
V gene: TRBV11-2
clone size: .

CDR3 protein: CASTQGLDQPQHF
CDR3 DNA: TGTGCCAGCACCCAAGGGTTGGATCAGCCCCAGCATTTT
D gene: .
J gene: TRBJ1-5
V gene: TRBV7-8
clone size: .

CDR3 protein: CASSVSAEPYNEQFF
CDR3 DNA: TGTGCCAGCAGCGTATCGGCGGAGCCCTACAATGAGCAGTTCTTC
D gene: .
J gene: TRBJ2-1
V gene: TRBV9
clone size: .

CDR3 protein: CASTPGGGNIQYF
CDR3 DNA: TGTGCCAGCACCCCAGGGGGAGGAAACATTCAGTACTTC
D gene: .
J gene: TRBJ2-4
V gene: TRBV11-2
clone size: .

CDR3 protein: CASKDRETSYNEQFF
CDR3 DNA: TGTGCCAGCAAAGACAGGGAGACATCCTACAATGAGCAGTTCTTC
D gene: TRBD1
J gene: TRBJ2-1
V gene: TRBV28
clone size: .

CDR3 protein: CASSLDRALERQPQHF
CDR3 DNA: TGTGCCAGCAGCTTAGACAGGGCCCTGGAGCGGCAGCCCCAGCATTTT
D gene: .
J gene: TRBJ1-5
V gene: TRBV7-2
clone size: .